This is a list of T cell receptor beta chains from one sample in a study of T cells in tuberculosis. The protocol was immunoSEQ multiplex PCR, while the TCRdb copy is restricted to in-frame clones and leaves out a portion. The sample gives tens of thousands of clones, about 96% of which show up once; roughly 6.2% is in the top ten. The sample taken for sequencing was PBMCs. All receptors come from a donor aged 5 to 30 with latent tuberculosis or without tuberculosis infection. Each CDR3 is given with its conserved first and last residue. The D gene is left open where the match is weak. The size field is filled for only some rows; it gives once, few, many or a size class.

j_call: TRBJ2-7; d_call: TRBD1; clone_size: NA; v_call: TRBV12-5; cdr3_nt: TGTGCTAGTGGTTTGGTACTGGGACAGGGGGCTGACGAGCAGTACTTC; cdr3_aa: CASGLVLGQGADEQYF
j_call: TRBJ2-1; d_call: TRBD2; clone_size: NA; v_call: TRBV12-5; cdr3_nt: TGTGCTAGTGGTGGTCGAAGGGAGGGCGGCTACAATGAGCAGTTCTTC; cdr3_aa: CASGGRREGGYNEQFF
j_call: TRBJ2-1; d_call: NA; clone_size: NA; v_call: TRBV7-8; cdr3_nt: TGTGCCAGCAGCTTATTCAGGGTGCGTGAGCAGTTCTTC; cdr3_aa: CASSLFRVREQFF
j_call: TRBJ1-2; d_call: NA; clone_size: NA; v_call: TRBV19; cdr3_nt: TGTGCCAGTAGTATTGAGAGGGTCAGTCCTAACTATGGCTACACCTTC; cdr3_aa: CASSIERVSPNYGYTF
j_call: TRBJ2-6; d_call: NA; clone_size: once; v_call: TRBV27; cdr3_nt: TGTGCCAGCAGTTTTGGGATGGGCAGGGTGACGGGTGGGGCCAACGTCCTGACTTTC; cdr3_aa: CASSFGMGRVTGGANVLTF
j_call: TRBJ1-2; d_call: TRBD1; clone_size: NA; v_call: TRBV5-6; cdr3_nt: TGTGCCAGCAGCTCTGGACAGGGGGTCATTCTCTATGGCTACACCTTC; cdr3_aa: CASSSGQGVILYGYTF
j_call: TRBJ1-2; d_call: TRBD1; clone_size: NA; v_call: TRBV9; cdr3_nt: TGTGCCAGCAGCGATGACAGGGGGTACTATGGCTACACCTTC; cdr3_aa: CASSDDRGYYGYTF
j_call: TRBJ1-6; d_call: TRBD1; clone_size: NA; v_call: TRBV18; cdr3_nt: TGTGCCAGCTCGCGGGACAGGGTTTACTCACCCCTCCACTTT; cdr3_aa: CASSRDRVYSPLHF
j_call: TRBJ2-2; d_call: NA; clone_size: NA; v_call: TRBV19; cdr3_nt: TGTGCCAGTAGTCGTTCCCAGCGGGTTACCGGGGAGCTGTTTTTT; cdr3_aa: CASSRSQRVTGELFF
j_call: TRBJ2-7; d_call: TRBD2; clone_size: once; v_call: TRBV7-9; cdr3_nt: TGTGCCGGCGGGGAGGGGTCGTCGGCGGCCAAGTACTTC; cdr3_aa: CAGGEGSSAAKYF
j_call: TRBJ2-2; d_call: NA; clone_size: NA; v_call: TRBV11-3; cdr3_nt: TGTGCCAGCAGCTTAGGGGCAGGGTTCGGGGAGCTGTTTTTT; cdr3_aa: CASSLGAGFGELFF
j_call: TRBJ2-7; d_call: TRBD1; clone_size: NA; v_call: TRBV19; cdr3_nt: TGTGCCAGCGGACAGGGGGCACAGTACGAGCAGTACTTC; cdr3_aa: CASGQGAQYEQYF
j_call: TRBJ1-1; d_call: NA; clone_size: NA; v_call: TRBV5-4; cdr3_nt: TGTGCCAGCAGCAGAGGACAGTCTATGCCTGAAGCTTTCTTT; cdr3_aa: CASSRGQSMPEAFF
j_call: TRBJ2-5; d_call: NA; clone_size: NA; v_call: TRBV9; cdr3_nt: TGTGCCAGCAGCGCCTCTAACCCCCAAGAGACCCAGTACTTC; cdr3_aa: CASSASNPQETQYF
j_call: TRBJ1-2; d_call: TRBD1; clone_size: NA; v_call: TRBV6-6; cdr3_nt: TGTGCCAGCAGACTCGACAGGGTGGACTATGGCTACACCTTC; cdr3_aa: CASRLDRVDYGYTF
j_call: TRBJ1-6; d_call: NA; clone_size: NA; v_call: TRBV19; cdr3_nt: TGTGCCAGTAGTTGGGGGGTTGATTCACCCCTCCACTTT; cdr3_aa: CASSWGVDSPLHF
j_call: TRBJ1-1; d_call: TRBD1; clone_size: NA; v_call: TRBV29-1; cdr3_nt: TGCAGCGGGACCTTGACAGGGAGCAACACTGAAGCTTTCTTT; cdr3_aa: CSGTLTGSNTEAFF
j_call: TRBJ2-2; d_call: TRBD2; clone_size: NA; v_call: TRBV12-5; cdr3_nt: TGTGCTAGTGGAGTAGCGGGAGGGGTCGGGGAGCTGTTTTTT; cdr3_aa: CASGVAGGVGELFF
j_call: TRBJ2-1; d_call: TRBD2; clone_size: large; v_call: TRBV4-1; cdr3_nt: TGCGCCAGCAGCCTTATTCCGGGAGCGGGAGGCTCCTACAATGAGCAGTTCTTC; cdr3_aa: CASSLIPGAGGSYNEQFF
j_call: TRBJ2-5; d_call: NA; clone_size: NA; v_call: TRBV13; cdr3_nt: TGTGCCAGCAGCTTCGGCTCGCGCGGCAGACAAGAGACCCAGTACTTC; cdr3_aa: CASSFGSRGRQETQYF
j_call: TRBJ2-7; d_call: NA; clone_size: NA; v_call: TRBV13; cdr3_nt: TGTGCCAGCAGCTTGCAGGGCGAGCAGTACTTC; cdr3_aa: CASSLQGEQYF
j_call: TRBJ1-2; d_call: TRBD1; clone_size: once; v_call: TRBV11-2; cdr3_nt: TGTGCCAGCAGCTTAGGGGCAGGGGGCTCTTGGTATGGCTACACCTTC; cdr3_aa: CASSLGAGGSWYGYTF
j_call: TRBJ2-5; d_call: NA; clone_size: NA; v_call: TRBV11-2; cdr3_nt: TGTGCCAGCAGCTTCCTAGGTGTGGCGACAGCGCAAGAGACCCAGTACTTC; cdr3_aa: CASSFLGVATAQETQYF
j_call: TRBJ1-2; d_call: TRBD1; clone_size: NA; v_call: TRBV11-1; cdr3_nt: TGTGCCAGCAGCCTTTCATCTGGGACAGTTAATATTAATGGCTACACCTTC; cdr3_aa: CASSLSSGTVNINGYTF
j_call: TRBJ1-1; d_call: TRBD1; clone_size: NA; v_call: TRBV13; cdr3_nt: TGTGCCAGCAGCCAAAAAGGGGGACAGCCTCCTCGGAACACTGAAGCTTTCTTT; cdr3_aa: CASSQKGGQPPRNTEAFF
j_call: TRBJ1-1; d_call: TRBD1; clone_size: NA; v_call: TRBV6-5; cdr3_nt: TGTGCCAGCAGTAACAGGGGGACTGAAGCTTTCTTT; cdr3_aa: CASSNRGTEAFF
j_call: TRBJ1-1; d_call: TRBD1; clone_size: once; v_call: TRBV6-5; cdr3_nt: TGTGCCAGCAGTTACGGACAGGGACCAGCTTTCTTT; cdr3_aa: CASSYGQGPAFF
j_call: TRBJ2-3; d_call: NA; clone_size: NA; v_call: TRBV18; cdr3_nt: TGTGCCAGCTCACCAGACCAGGGATGGGCAGATACGCAGTATTTT; cdr3_aa: CASSPDQGWADTQYF
j_call: TRBJ2-1; d_call: NA; clone_size: NA; v_call: TRBV10-3; cdr3_nt: TGTGCCATCAGTGAGTCGTACTACAATGAGCAGTTCTTC; cdr3_aa: CAISESYYNEQFF
j_call: TRBJ2-7; d_call: TRBD2; clone_size: once; v_call: TRBV10-3; cdr3_nt: TGTGCCATCCAGCGCGGGGGAGAGTCGTACGAGCAGTACTTC; cdr3_aa: CAIQRGGESYEQYF
j_call: TRBJ2-7; d_call: NA; clone_size: NA; v_call: TRBV2; cdr3_nt: TGTGCCAGCAGTGACACGGGTTACTCCTACGAGCAGTACTTC; cdr3_aa: CASSDTGYSYEQYF
j_call: TRBJ1-1; d_call: NA; clone_size: NA; v_call: TRBV19; cdr3_nt: TGTGCCAGTAGTTTAGATGGCAGGGCAACGACTGAAGCTTTCTTT; cdr3_aa: CASSLDGRATTEAFF
j_call: TRBJ2-1; d_call: NA; clone_size: NA; v_call: TRBV6-5; cdr3_nt: TGTGCCAGCAGAAAGACAGGTTACAATGAGCAGTTCTTC; cdr3_aa: CASRKTGYNEQFF
j_call: TRBJ2-3; d_call: TRBD2; clone_size: NA; v_call: TRBV2; cdr3_nt: TGTGCCAGCACTTGGACTAGCGGGGGGACTAGCACAGATACGCAGTATTTT; cdr3_aa: CASTWTSGGTSTDTQYF
j_call: TRBJ1-5; d_call: TRBD1; clone_size: NA; v_call: TRBV18; cdr3_nt: TGTGCCAGCTCATCCGCAGGGGGTGGTAATCAGCCCCAGCATTTT; cdr3_aa: CASSSAGGGNQPQHF
j_call: TRBJ1-6; d_call: NA; clone_size: NA; v_call: TRBV19; cdr3_nt: TGTGCCAGTAGTGGGAGCGGAAGCTCCTATAATTCACCCCTCCACTTT; cdr3_aa: CASSGSGSSYNSPLHF